A selection of T cell receptor beta chains follows, all from one sample in a study of identical twins. TCRdb used MiXCR to reprocess the 5' RACE reads, holding one entry per CDR3 protein. This sample has a few hundred thousand distinct CDR3 sequences, with approximately 10% found just once. Sequences were obtained from naive T cells sorted from blood. The source is a woman in her 50s in good health. Both conserved end residues are trimmed from each CDR3. A D gene is named only where the DNA matches it firmly.

j_call d_call v_call cdr3_aa
TRBJ2-3 TRBD1 TRBV14 ASSPDRGNVGDTQY
TRBJ2-5 NA TRBV27 ASSLSPQETQY
TRBJ1-6 NA TRBV25-1 ASSENPGPSPLH
TRBJ2-5 NA TRBV15 ATSRDSQGRETQY
TRBJ2-5 NA TRBV20-1 SAANQETQY
TRBJ2-3 NA TRBV4-2 ASSHVAGLTSTDTQY
TRBJ2-1 TRBD1 TRBV24-1 ATSGDRGSYNEQF
TRBJ2-3 TRBD1 TRBV2 ASYQGQRVGNTQY
TRBJ2-2 NA TRBV7-3 ASSSDSRTGELF
TRBJ2-1 NA TRBV3-1 ASSRPSTNEQF
TRBJ2-7 TRBD1 TRBV19 ATTPSGTGTYEQY
TRBJ2-7 NA TRBV3-1 ASSQMLGGYEQY
TRBJ1-1 NA TRBV5-6 ASSPRRGRNTEAF
TRBJ2-3 NA TRBV6-5 ASSRSSLDTQY
TRBJ2-5 NA TRBV24-1 ATSDRGEETQY
TRBJ1-1 NA TRBV4-2 ASSQGVGGGETEAF